Shown below are 17 T cell receptor beta chains from a single sample sequenced in a study of blood T cell repertoires in COVID-19. The method was immunoSEQ multiplex PCR; TCRdb's version includes in-frame clones alone and lacks a portion of them. The sample has around 390,000 clones, approximately 90% seen once. Sequenced: PBMCs or T cells enriched from blood (not recorded which). The receptor set was obtained from a woman aged 50 to 65 who had recovered from COVID-19.

This chain links TRBV28 with TRBJ2-4; possible D gene TRBD2, 7 bases. CDR3 length: 16 residues. Trimming took 8 bases from V and 2 from J, leaving 19 bases between them. Germline V gene sequence: CDR1 MDHEN, CDR2 SYDVKM. In DNA, the CDR3 is TGTGCCAGCGCACAAGGGGGGGCCCGCTCCAAAAACATTCAGTACTTC. It specifies CASAQGGARSKNIQYF.

The chain has TRBV28 and TRBJ1-4; no reliable D call. This CDR3 is built from 14 residues. V dropped 4 bases and J dropped 7 bases, with 13 bases sitting between them. CDR1 is MDHEN and CDR2 is SYDVKM in the germline V gene. The CDR3 sequence: CASSYPGSGEKLFF. The CDR3 DNA reads as TGTGCCAGCAGTTATCCCGGGAGCGGTGAAAAACTGTTTTTT.

The chain combines TRBV7-8 with TRBJ2-3, with 12 bases fitting TRBD2. This CDR3 spans 18 amino acids. J lost 6 bases, V lost 2 bases, and 12 bases had no gene match. Germline CDR1 and CDR2: SGHVS and FQNEAQ. CDR3 residues: CASSLPSGGESDIDTQYF. CDR3 sequence (DNA): TGTGCCAGCAGCTTACCTAGCGGGGGGGAGTCTGATATTGATACGCAGTATTTT.

The chain is built from TRBV28 and TRBJ2-7, with 9 bases fitting TRBD1. CDR1 is MDHEN, CDR2 SYDVKM, per germline. V lost 6 bases and J lost 2; bases outside the gene matches: 8. The CDR3 is made up of 15 amino acids. The CDR3 reads CASRTGTGNTYEQYF. CDR3 nucleotides: TGTGCCAGCAGAACCGGGACAGGGAACACCTACGAGCAGTACTTC.

CDR3: CASSPHLQYPTSPLHF. In nucleotides, the CDR3 is TGCGCCAGCAGCCCCCACCTACAGTATCCTACCTCACCCCTCCACTTT. This chain links TRBV4-1 with TRBJ1-6; D call uncertain. The germline CDR1 and CDR2 sequences are MGHRA and YSYEKL. The V end was cut by 4 bases, the J end by 10 bases, with 20 bases between. The CDR3 covers 16 residues.

The chain carries TRBV5-8 and TRBJ1-4; TRBD1 is a possible D gene (6 bases). Per the germline V gene, CDR1 is SGHTS and CDR2 is YDEGEE. The V end lost 6 bases, the J end lost 8 bases, and 17 bases lay between the germline ends. The length of the CDR3 is 14 residues. The CDR3 loop reads CASIKTGIGEKLFF. The DNA for the CDR3 is TGTGCCAGCATCAAAACAGGGATTGGAGAAAAACTGTTTTTT. Full variable domain (remainder filled in from reference TRBV5-8 and TRBJ1-4): EAGVTQSPTHLIKTRGQQATLRCSPISGHTSVYWYQQALGLGLQFLLWYDEGEERNRGNFPPRFSGRQFPNYSSELNVNALELEDSALYLCASIKTGIGEKLFFGSGTQLSVL.

The V call is TRBV4-1, the J call TRBJ1-6, with 7 bases that match TRBD1. From germline, CDR1 is MGHRA and CDR2 YSYEKL. The CDR3 sequence is 16 residues long. J was trimmed by 5 bases and V by 3 bases; bases with no gene match: 7. CDR3 nucleotides: TGCGCCAGCAGCCATACTTCGGGACAGAATAATTCACCCCTCCACTTT. Protein product: CASSHTSGQNNSPLHF.

This clone was picked up a small number of times. The rearrangement uses TRBV2 and TRBJ2-5; D is uncertain. The V end was cut by 6 bases, the J end by 5 bases, with 13 bases between. The CDR3 has 13 amino acids. The germline V gene has CDR1 SNHLY and CDR2 FYNNEI. Here the CDR3 reads CASSLLSPETQYF. The DNA for the CDR3 is TGTGCCAGCAGCCTCCTTTCTCCTGAGACCCAGTACTTC.

The chain joins TRBV15 to TRBJ2-3; TRBD2 agrees at 10 bases. Germline lookup yields CDR1 LNHNV and CDR2 YYDKDF (reference sequence). V dropped 6 bases and J dropped 3; count of bases not matched to a gene: 6. This CDR3 contains 15 residues. The DNA for the CDR3 is TGTGCCACCAGTCCCAGCGGGGGGGGTACAGATACGCAGTATTTT. Translated: CATSPSGGGTDTQYF.

The chain carries TRBV2 and TRBJ1-4, with D tentatively TRBD1 (6 bases). The CDR3 totals 16 residues. CDR1 and CDR2 (germline): SNHLY, FYNNEI. V lost 6 bases, J lost 0 bases, and 14 bases lay in between. CDR3 nucleotides: TGTGCCAGCAGGGGGGCGATCATCGCAACTAATGAAAAACTGTTTTTT. Amino acid sequence: CASRGAIIATNEKLFF.

The chain has TRBV5-4 and TRBJ2-2, with no clear D. V dropped 0 bases and J dropped 1 base, with 10 bases sitting between them. The germline gives CDR1 SGHNT, CDR2 YYREEE (reference sequence). The CDR3 runs 16 residues. The CDR3 coding sequence is TGTGCCAGCAGCTTGGGTGGCAGGTTGAACACCGGGGAGCTGTTTTTT. Amino acids: CASSLGGRLNTGELFF.

The chain uses TRBV6-5 and TRBJ2-1, with D tentatively TRBD2 (6 bases). V gave up 7 bases and J gave up 3 bases, with 13 bases separating them. CDR1 is MNHEY, CDR2 SVGAGI, per germline. The CDR3 runs to 14 residues. DNA for the CDR3: TGTGCCAGCAACTACGGCGGGAACTACAATGAGCAGTTCTTC. Amino acids: CASNYGGNYNEQFF.

There are a few counts of this clone. The chain is built from TRBV5-6 and TRBJ1-2; the match to TRBD1 covers 11 bases. Germline CDR1 SGHDT, CDR2 YYEEEE. This CDR3 is built from 15 residues. The V and J ends lost 3 bases and 8 bases, in that order; junction bases with no gene match: 9. CDR3 sequence: CASSWRTGGAEGYTF. The CDR3 DNA reads TGTGCCAGCAGCTGGCGGACAGGGGGCGCAGAAGGCTACACCTTC.

The chain carries TRBV5-4 and TRBJ2-7, with 9 bases fitting TRBD1. The germline V gene has CDR1 SGHNT and CDR2 YYREEE (reference sequence). With 3 bases clipped from V and 4 bases from J, the junction kept 11 bases outside the gene matches. The CDR3 contains 16 residues. The chain's CDR3 is CASSWGGQGRTYEQYF. The DNA for the CDR3 is TGTGCCAGCAGCTGGGGGGGACAGGGTAGGACATACGAGCAGTACTTC.

The chain has TRBV4-3 and TRBJ1-3; D not resolved. Trimming left V 2 bases short and J 0 bases short, with 17 bases between. The V gene's germline CDR1 is LGHNA and CDR2 YSLEER. The length of the CDR3 is 18 residues. The CDR3 coding sequence is TGCGCCAGCAGCCAAACCTTCTCGGCGGGGATCTCTGGAAACACCATATATTTT. Amino acid sequence: CASSQTFSAGISGNTIYF.

The chain is built from TRBV5-1 and TRBJ1-1; D gene ambiguous. CDR1 and CDR2 (germline): SGHRS, YFSETQ. Trimming removed 0 bases at V and 1 base at J, with 7 bases between. This CDR3 has 14 amino acids. CDR3: CASSLDAWNTEAFF. The CDR3 DNA sequence: TGCGCCAGCAGCTTGGATGCGTGGAACACTGAAGCTTTCTTT.

The rearrangement links TRBV10-3 to TRBJ2-2; 7 nucleotides agree with TRBD1. V shed 7 bases and J 4 bases; nucleotides not matched to a gene: 3. The CDR3 length is 13 residues. Germline values: CDR1 ENHRY, CDR2 SYGVKD. The CDR3, as DNA: TGTGCCATCACTACAGGGGTCACCGGGGAGCTGTTTTTT. Its protein is CAITTGVTGELFF.